This T cell receptor (beta chain) was identified during a study of shared clonotypes between healthy human individuals. The study, taken as a whole, reports: Rarefaction revealed incomplete sorted-subset sequencing despite large depth. Several donors held approximately 4.6% of naive CD4 clonotypes in common. Depth of sequencing was expected to influence donor clonotype sharing.

Investigators divided CD4+ cells into CD45RA+ naive and CD45RA-negative memory subsets. A remark on this clone: What it binds is not known.

The protocol was immunoSEQ multiplex PCR, while the TCRdb copy is restricted to in-frame clones and leaves out a portion. The table lists some 2,400,000 clones, roughly 95% of them singletons, with roughly 0.13% in the top ten. CDR3 size: 13 residues. Trimming cost V 4 bases and J 6 bases, with 10 bases left between them. Germline CDR1 and CDR2: SNHLY and FYNNEI. Sequencing was performed on naive CD4+ T cells sorted from blood. Subset given: CD45RA+ positively selected. The genes are TRBV2 and TRBJ1-5; the D gene is possibly TRBD1 (6 bases). This clonotype was sampled from a young man in good health. CDR3 bases: TGTGCCAGCAGTGGTCCAGGGGTTCAGCCCCAGCATTTT. Amino acid sequence: CASSGPGVQPQHF.